Shown below are 21 T cell receptor beta chains from a single sample sequenced in a study of response to subunit inactivated influenza vaccine. TCRdb recomputed calls from the RT-PCR reads with MiXCR, one row per CDR3 protein. The sample lists a few hundred thousand distinct CDR3 sequences, approximately 15% seen once, with around 10% in the top ten. The input for sequencing was PBMCs from blood, taken less than 13 days after vaccination. Source of these receptors: a man aged 50 to 60 who received an inactivated influenza vaccine.

This clonotype was picked up a small number of times. J is TRBJ1-1 and V is TRBV12-3 or TRBV12-4; D might be TRBD1 (5 bases). Trimming stripped 6 bases from V and 6 bases from J, with 14 bases between. The CDR3 covers 13 residues. CDR3 loop: CASSRNRHPEAFF. The CDR3 DNA sequence: TGTGCCAGCAGCCGAAACAGGCACCCTGAAGCTTTCTTT.

This clonotype has a handful of counts. V is TRBV5-8 and J is TRBJ2-2; D is possibly TRBD1 (5 bases). The ends were cut back, 5 bases at V and 1 base at J, with 12 bases in the middle. The CDR3 spans 15 residues. Germline V gives CDR1 SGHTS, CDR2 YDEGEE. This CDR3 reads CASRRDSRNTGELFF. CDR3 nucleotide sequence: TGTGCCAGCAGACGAGACAGTCGGAACACCGGGGAGCTGTTTTTT.

A few counts support this clonotype. V is TRBV20-1 and J is TRBJ2-1, with a weak D call TRBD1 (5 bases). Germline V lookup: CDR1 DFQATT, CDR2 SNEGSKA (reference sequence). This CDR3 region has 16 residues. With 3 bases removed from V and 0 bases from J, the gap between germline ends came to 15 bases. CDR3 DNA: TGCAGTGCTAGGAAAGATAGGGGTAGCTCCTACAATGAGCAGTTCTTC. Its protein is CSARKDRGSSYNEQFF.

This clonotype appeared a few times. This rearrangement joins TRBV20-1 to TRBJ2-1; 15 positions match TRBD2. The germline CDR1 and CDR2 sequences are DFQATT and SNEGSKA (reference sequence). This CDR3 has 18 amino acids. After removal of 0 bases from V and 4 bases from J, the junction contained 7 bases not matched to a gene. CDR3 DNA: TGCAGTGCTAGAGACCACGGGACTAGCGGGAGGCATTACAATGAGCAGTTCTTC. Translating it yields CSARDHGTSGRHYNEQFF.

In this sample, this clonotype turned up a few times. The chain is built from TRBV4-2 and TRBJ1-3; maybe TRBD1 (5 bases). Trimming took 0 bases from V and 3 from J, leaving 12 bases between them. The CDR3 extends over 16 amino acids. CDR1 and CDR2 (germline): LGHNA, YNFKEQ. The CDR3: CASSQEGEGIGNTIYF. The CDR3 DNA reads TGTGCCAGCAGCCAAGAAGGGGAGGGGATTGGAAACACCATATATTTT.

This sequence joins TRBV6-2 or TRBV6-3 and TRBJ2-3, with D possibly matching TRBD2 (5 bases). Germline CDR1 MNHEY, CDR2 SVGEGT. Trimming shortened V by 6 bases and J by 4 bases, and 17 bases separated the two germline ends. The CDR3 extends over 15 amino acids. The CDR3 protein is CASSRGIGRSDTQYF. The CDR3 nucleotides are TGTGCCAGCAGCCGAGGGATAGGCCGGTCAGATACGCAGTATTTT.

This clonotype has a handful of counts. The chain links TRBV6-1 to TRBJ2-7; D possibly corresponds to TRBD2 (5 bases). Germline lookup yields CDR1 MNHNS and CDR2 SASEGT. The CDR3 spans 16 residues. The germline V and J ends were trimmed by 5 bases and 5 bases, with 22 bases remaining between them. Here the CDR3 reads CASSPFRGLGANEQYF. The CDR3, as DNA: TGTGCCAGCAGTCCATTCCGGGGATTAGGAGCTAACGAGCAGTACTTC.

The V gene is TRBV12-3 or TRBV12-4, the J gene TRBJ1-5, with D hard to call. Trimming left V 5 bases short and J 5 bases short, with 19 bases between. The CDR3 sequence is 16 residues long. The CDR3 here is CASSPTSTAPHQPQHF. DNA for the CDR3: TGTGCCAGCAGTCCGACCTCGACGGCCCCCCATCAGCCCCAGCATTTT.

This clonotype was seen only a few times. The V and J genes are TRBV20-1 and TRBJ2-5, with 11 positions matching TRBD1. The CDR3 spans 14 residues. The ends lost 4 bases at V and 1 base at J; junction bases unmatched: 2. Germline V CDR1 and CDR2: DFQATT, SNEGSKA (reference sequence). CDR3 sequence: CSATGTGGQETQYF. CDR3 bases: TGCAGTGCTACCGGGACAGGGGGCCAAGAGACCCAGTACTTC.

This clonotype has more than one count but fewer than ten. The genes are TRBV10-3 and TRBJ2-3, with 7 bases aligning to TRBD2. V lost 10 bases to trimming and J lost 4 bases; unmatched junction nucleotides: 14. This CDR3 is built from 15 residues. Germline V gene lookup returns CDR1 ENHRY and CDR2 SYGVKD. The CDR3 coding sequence is TGTGCCACGGGGGTTCCTAGCGGAGTATCAGATACGCAGTATTTT. This sequence encodes CATGVPSGVSDTQYF.

This clonotype was counted between two and nine times. CDR3 DNA: TGTGCCACCAGCAGAGATTGGGGGCGATCCTACAATGAGCAGTTCTTC. The encoded protein is CATSRDWGRSYNEQFF. V gene TRBV15 combines with J gene TRBJ2-1; D is perhaps TRBD1 (6 bases). With 0 bases removed from V and 1 base from J, the gap between germline ends came to 10 bases. The germline CDR1 and CDR2 sequences are LNHNV and YYDKDF (reference sequence). The CDR3 totals 16 residues.

This clonotype was seen at least ten times. The rearrangement links TRBV5-1 to TRBJ1-1; D is ambiguous. Trimming shortened V by 1 base and J by 0 bases, and 7 bases separated the two germline ends. The CDR3 has 14 residues. Germline values: CDR1 SGHRS, CDR2 YFSETQ. The CDR3 region is CASSLSQVNTEAFF. The CDR3 region has the DNA TGCGCCAGCAGCTTGAGTCAGGTGAACACTGAAGCTTTCTTT. The variable domain in full, with the rest retrieved from reference TRBV5-1 and TRBJ1-1, is KAGVTQTPRYLIKTRGQQVTLSCSPISGHRSVSWYQQTPGQGLQFLFEYFSETQRNKGNFPGRFSGRQFSNSRSEMNVSTLELGDSALYLCASSLSQVNTEAFFGQGTRLTVV.

For this clonotype: The junction departs from germline at one end; a sequencing error may be responsible. V usage is TRBV5-1 and J usage is TRBJ2-3, with 7 positions matching TRBD2. CDR1 and CDR2 (germline): SGHRS, YFSETQ. The CDR3 loop spans 13 amino acids. Here the CDR3 reads CASRLTSIDTQYF. In DNA, the CDR3 is TGCGCCAGCAGATTGACTAGCATAGATACGCAGTATTTT.

This clonotype has a handful of counts. The chain joins TRBV20-1 to TRBJ2-1, with D uncertain. The CDR3 runs to 11 residues. Germline V gene lookup returns CDR1 DFQATT and CDR2 SNEGSKA (reference sequence). V shed 1 base and J shed 10 bases, with 8 bases lying between them. CDR3 bases: TGCAGTGCTAGAGCAATCCGGGAGCAGTTCTTC. Protein sequence: CSARAIREQFF.

This clonotype was counted only a few times. The rearrangement uses TRBV29-1 and TRBJ2-3, with 7 bases aligning to TRBD1. Germline CDR1 and CDR2: SQVTM and ANQGSEA. The J segment lost 0 bases and the V segment lost 4 bases, leaving 1 base of the junction unmatched. The CDR3 loop spans 13 amino acids. The CDR3, as DNA: TGCAGCGTTGCGGGACAGAGCACAGATACGCAGTATTTT. As protein: CSVAGQSTDTQYF.

This rearrangement joins TRBV4-2 to TRBJ2-7; 7 bases are a match to TRBD2. Germline-derived CDR1 and CDR2 are LGHNA and YNFKEQ. This CDR3 has 16 amino acids. V lost 0 bases, J lost 0 bases, and 5 bases stayed unmatched. CDR3 protein: CASSQEPSGYSYEQYF. CDR3 nucleotide sequence: TGTGCCAGCAGCCAAGAACCTAGCGGATACTCCTACGAGCAGTACTTC.

This clonotype was detected many times. The chain has TRBV5-1 and TRBJ2-7, with 9 bases matching TRBD1. Losses at the gene ends were 3 bases for V and 2 bases for J; bases not matched to a gene: 9. The CDR3 loop spans 16 amino acids. Germline CDR1 reads SGHRS; CDR2 reads YFSETQ. The CDR3 reads CASSSGPGQGTYEQYF. As DNA, the CDR3 is TGCGCCAGCAGCTCGGGGCCCGGACAGGGGACCTACGAGCAGTACTTC.

The chain has TRBV27 and TRBJ2-7, with 11 positions matching TRBD2. Trimming at V came to 8 bases and at J to 4 bases, leaving 7 bases not matched to a gene. The CDR3 runs to 14 residues. Germline CDR1 and CDR2: MNHEY and SMNVEV (reference sequence). The DNA for the CDR3 is TGTGCCAGCGGCCGTAGCGGGAGGGCATACGAGCAGTACTTC. It translates to CASGRSGRAYEQYF.

The V gene is TRBV29-1, the J gene TRBJ2-1; TRBD2 agrees at 14 bases. The CDR3 consists of 15 residues. Germline V gene lookup returns CDR1 SQVTM and CDR2 ANQGSEA. The V segment lost 6 bases and the J segment 3 bases; nucleotides outside the gene matches: 4. The CDR3 DNA follows: TGCAGCGTCGGGACTAGCGGGAGCTTCTACAATGAGCAGTTCTTC. It codes for CSVGTSGSFYNEQFF.

This clonotype was seen a handful of times. The CDR3 loop is CASSPEAGQGYNEQFF. The CDR3 DNA is TGCGCCAGCAGCCCTGAAGCGGGACAGGGGTACAATGAGCAGTTCTTC. The genes are TRBV4-1 and TRBJ2-1; 10 bases are a match to TRBD1. Unmatched junction bases numbered 7, after V lost 4 bases and J lost 4 bases. The CDR3 totals 16 residues. Germline lookup yields CDR1 MGHRA and CDR2 YSYEKL.

Only a few counts were recorded for this clonotype. This rearrangement joins TRBV15 to TRBJ2-7; D could derive from TRBD1 or TRBD2 (7 bases each). The CDR3 consists of 15 residues. Germline CDR1 is LNHNV and CDR2 is YYDKDF (reference sequence). Trimming shortened V by 1 base and J by 5 bases, and 15 bases separated the two germline ends. In DNA form, the CDR3 reads TGTGCCACCAGCAGAGGCGGGGGAACAGGGGACGAGCAGTACTTC. This codes for CATSRGGGTGDEQYF.